Listed here are 25 T cell receptor beta chains from one sample, sequenced in a study of glioma-infiltrating T cells. TCR alpha and beta CDR3 regions were amplified from RNA using iRepertoire nested multiplex PCR. Via MiXCR, TCRdb re-called the multiplex PCR reads, giving one row per CDR3 protein. The sample has a few hundred thousand distinct CDR3 sequences, 41% seen once. Sequencing input: glioma tissue, nonneoplastic brain tissue, or PBMCs (not recorded which). All receptors come from a human donor with low-grade glioma or glioblastoma, undergoing nonglioma brain surgery, or in good health (not recorded which).

There are a few counts of this clonotype. The chain couples TRBV20-1 to TRBJ2-2, with a possible D match to TRBD2 (5 bases). V lost 7 bases and J lost 6, with 12 bases in between. CDR1 is DFQATT, CDR2 SNEGSKA, per germline (reference sequence). CDR3 length: 12 residues. This chain's CDR3 is CSVSLAAGELFF. CDR3 in DNA: TGCAGTGTCAGCCTAGCCGCCGGGGAGCTGTTTTTT.

Remarks on this clonotype: This may arise from a read error, as a much more abundant clone is one base away. The chain has TRBV28 and TRBJ2-4; maybe TRBD2 (5 bases). The CDR3 consists of 12 residues. Germline-derived CDR1 and CDR2 are MDHEN and SYDVKM. Between the trimmed V and J ends, which lost 5 bases and 8 bases, there was a span of 10 bases. The CDR3: CASSDDGDIQYF. The CDR3 nucleotides are TGTGCCAGCAGTGATGACGGGGACATTCAGTACTTC.

The chain joins TRBV20-1 to TRBJ2-1, with 7 bases that match TRBD2. CDR1 DFQATT and CDR2 SNEGSKA come from the germline V gene (reference sequence). Trimming took 1 base from V and 9 from J; bases not matched to a gene: 9. The CDR3 spans 14 residues. The CDR3 DNA follows: TGCAGTGCTAGAGTAGAGCGGGGATCGGGTGAGCAGTTCTTC. Encoded protein: CSARVERGSGEQFF.

The chain combines TRBV13 with TRBJ2-3; no definite D call. The CDR3 contains 12 residues. In germline, CDR1 is PRHDT, CDR2 FYEKMQ (reference sequence). Between the trimmed V and J ends, which lost 5 bases and 8 bases, there was a span of 11 bases. The chain's CDR3 is CASSPQLGTQYF. Written as DNA, the CDR3 is TGTGCCAGCAGCCCCCAACTGGGTACGCAGTATTTT.

This clonotype was counted at least ten times. V gene TRBV20-1 combines with J gene TRBJ1-1, with D hard to call. The V and J ends lost 3 bases and 4 bases respectively, with 12 bases between them. Germline assignment: CDR1 DFQATT and CDR2 SNEGSKA (reference sequence). This CDR3 contains 13 residues. CDR3 protein: CSARAARGTEAFF. The CDR3 DNA reads as TGCAGTGCTAGGGCTGCACGAGGCACTGAAGCTTTCTTT.

The gene calls are TRBV5-1 and TRBJ1-1; no definite D call. Between the trimmed V and J ends, which lost 4 bases and 7 bases, there was a span of 20 bases. The CDR3 runs to 15 residues. The germline V gene encodes CDR1 SGHRS and CDR2 YFSETQ. CDR3 sequence: CASSPADGRLGEAFF. Written as DNA, the CDR3 is TGCGCCAGCAGCCCGGCCGACGGGAGGTTGGGTGAAGCTTTCTTT.

J is TRBJ2-7 and V is TRBV7-2; weak D call: TRBD1 (7 bases). The CDR3 totals 15 residues. V was cut by 5 bases and J by 7 bases, with 21 bases left in between. Per germline, CDR1 SGHTA and CDR2 FQGNSA. CDR3 sequence: CASSGGGRVRFEQYF. DNA for the CDR3: TGTGCCAGCAGCGGAGGGGGCCGAGTCCGTTTTGAGCAGTACTTC.

V is TRBV2 and J is TRBJ1-5, with a possible D match to TRBD1 (6 bases). The CDR3 has 12 amino acids. Germline lookup yields CDR1 SNHLY and CDR2 FYNNEI. V lost 6 bases and J lost 5, with 8 bases in between. CDR3 nucleotides: TGTGCCAGCAGGGACAGCGATCAGCCCCAGCATTTT. Amino acids: CASRDSDQPQHF. The entire variable domain, with the rest obtained from reference TRBV2 and TRBJ1-5, is as follows: EPEVTQTPSHQVTQMGQEVILRCVPISNHLYFYWYRQILGQKVEFLVSFYNNEISEKSEIFDDQFSVERPDGSNFTLKIRSTKLEDSAMYFCASRDSDQPQHFGDGTRLSIL.

The chain is built from TRBV4-1 and TRBJ2-5; the D gene is possibly TRBD2 (6 bases). Trimming left V 0 bases short and J 5 bases short, with 10 bases between. CDR1 and CDR2 from the germline V gene are MGHRA and YSYEKL. This CDR3 region has 14 residues. The CDR3, as DNA: TGCGCCAGCAGCCAAGATTGGAGGGACGAGACCCAGTACTTC. It translates to CASSQDWRDETQYF.

The chain combines TRBV6-1 with TRBJ2-3, with 9 bases matching TRBD2. The CDR3 loop spans 18 amino acids. Germline CDR1 is MNHNS and CDR2 is SASEGT. J was trimmed by 3 bases and V by 0 bases; bases with no gene match: 10. DNA for the CDR3: TGTGCCAGCAGTGAAGCGGCGGGAGGGCCTCTCTGGACAGATACGCAGTATTTT. It yields the protein CASSEAAGGPLWTDTQYF.

This clonotype has at least ten counts. The chain links TRBV6-2 or TRBV6-3 to TRBJ2-3; D is uncertain. Trimming took 6 bases from V and 5 from J, leaving 12 bases between them. CDR1 and CDR2 (germline): MNHEY, SVGEGT. This CDR3 comprises 13 residues. The CDR3 coding sequence is TGTGCCAGCAGCGTGATGAAGGGAGATACGCAGTATTTT. This translates into CASSVMKGDTQYF.

Of note for this clonotype: A much larger clone lies one base from this, so it may be a read error. The V and J genes are TRBV25-1 and TRBJ2-1; perhaps TRBD1 as D (5 bases). In germline, CDR1 is MGHDK, CDR2 SYGVNS. CDR3 length equals 13 residues. The CDR3 loop is CASSKRQSNQQFF. CDR3 sequence (DNA): TGTGCCAGCAGTAAACGACAGTCCAATCAGCAGTTCTTC.

The chain recombines TRBV18 with TRBJ2-4; 8 bases agree with TRBD2. J was trimmed by 4 bases and V by 2 bases; bases with no gene match: 4. The CDR3 is 15 residues long. Germline CDR1 reads KGHSH; CDR2 reads LQKENI. CDR3 bases: TGTGCCAGCTCACCAGAGGCGGGAGGAAAAAACATTCAGTACTTC. Translating it yields CASSPEAGGKNIQYF.

Only one count was recorded for this clonotype. This chain links TRBV7-8 with TRBJ2-7; perhaps TRBD1 as D (6 bases). This CDR3 spans 13 amino acids. Deletions cut 4 bases from V and 12 bases from J, with 19 bases between. The germline V gene has CDR1 SGHVS and CDR2 FQNEAQ. Here the CDR3 reads CASSSWTEGGLYF. The DNA of the CDR3 is TGTGCCAGCAGCTCTTGGACAGAGGGTGGGCTGTACTTC.

This sequence joins TRBV15 and TRBJ1-2; no firm D call. Trimming removed 1 base from V and 4 bases from J, with 13 bases in between. CDR3 length equals 15 residues. The germline gives CDR1 LNHNV, CDR2 YYDKDF (reference sequence). CDR3 in amino acids: CATSRASGSFYGYTF. DNA for the CDR3: TGTGCCACCAGCAGAGCCTCCGGGAGCTTCTATGGCTACACCTTC.

There are a few counts of this clonotype. The chain is built from TRBV29-1 and TRBJ2-3; 9 bases align to TRBD2. The germline gives CDR1 SQVTM, CDR2 ANQGSEA. J lost 1 base, V lost 7 bases, and 9 bases had no gene match. The CDR3 covers 15 residues. The CDR3 nucleotides read TGCAGCGCCAGGCCCGGGACTAGCCGCACAGATACGCAGTATTTT. As protein: CSARPGTSRTDTQYF.

This clonotype has a handful of counts. The chain employs TRBV28 and TRBJ2-7; 10 bases agree with TRBD1. From germline, CDR1 is MDHEN and CDR2 SYDVKM. CDR3 length equals 17 residues. V trimming: 4 bases; J trimming: 1 base; junction bases outside the gene matches: 10. CDR3 residues: CASSSIPGTGVSYEQYF. CDR3 sequence (DNA): TGTGCCAGCAGTTCCATACCCGGGACAGGGGTTTCCTACGAGCAGTACTTC.

To note about this clonotype: This may stem from a read error, because a much larger clone lies one nucleotide away. The chain combines TRBV6-1 with TRBJ2-1; perhaps TRBD1 as D (5 bases). In germline, CDR1 is MNHNS, CDR2 SASEGT. There are 13 residues in the CDR3. For the CDR3, the DNA is TGTGCCAGCAGCTGGGGCATGAACAATAAGCAGTTCTTC. It is translated as CASSWGMNNKQFF.

The chain links TRBV4-1 to TRBJ2-1; TRBD2 is a possible D gene (6 bases). V was cut by 0 bases and J by 1 base, with 16 bases left in between. Germline V gene sequence: CDR1 MGHRA, CDR2 YSYEKL. The CDR3 is 18 amino acids. The CDR3, as DNA: TGCGCCAGCAGCCAAGATCCCCAGGCGGGACTTTCCTACAATGAGCAGTTCTTC. Protein product: CASSQDPQAGLSYNEQFF.

With regard to this clonotype: The CDR3 carries no conserved terminal phenylalanine or tryptophan, so it likely arises from a read error. This chain joins TRBV20-1 and TRBJ2-1, with D possibly TRBD1 on 6 matching bases. This CDR3 comprises 15 residues. Per germline, CDR1 DFQATT and CDR2 SNEGSKA (reference sequence). Trimming removed 0 bases from V and 3 bases from J, with 12 bases in between. The CDR3 spells CSARDPEGDYNEQFL. The CDR3 region has the DNA TGCAGTGCTAGAGACCCTGAGGGGGACTACAATGAGCAGTTCTTA.

Turning to this clonotype: One end of the junction fails to match germline, which may point to a read error. The rearrangement links TRBV7-9 to TRBJ1-2; TRBD1 might be the D (5 bases). Germline loops: CDR1 SEHNR, CDR2 FQNEAQ (reference sequence). The CDR3 is 17 residues long. The CDR3 is CASSLAGALSLNYSYTF. The CDR3 coding sequence is TGTGCCAGCAGCTTAGCAGGGGCCCTATCGCTTAACTATAGCTACACCTTC.

Notes on this clonotype: A junction boundary mismatches the germline segment, possibly from a read error. The rearrangement joins TRBV15 to TRBJ1-2, with D unclear. There are 16 residues in the CDR3. Germline CDR1 and CDR2: LNHNV and YYDKDF (reference sequence). The chain's CDR3 is CATRRDRWPANYGYTF. CDR3 DNA sequence: TGTGCCACCAGAAGAGATCGATGGCCAGCTAACTATGGCTACACCTTC.

The rearrangement links TRBV27 to TRBJ1-6; 10 bases fit TRBD1. The J segment lost 5 bases and the V segment lost 8 bases, leaving 6 bases of the junction unmatched. CDR3 size: 15 residues. Germline V gene data show CDR1 as MNHEY and CDR2 as SMNVEV (reference sequence). The CDR3 DNA is TGTGCCAGCTCGGGACAGGGGACTAATAATTCACCCCTCCACTTT. Its translation is CASSGQGTNNSPLHF.

The chain recombines TRBV5-1 with TRBJ1-2; D might be TRBD1 (5 bases). V lost 0 bases to trimming and J lost 4 bases, with 13 bases between them. Germline V CDR1 and CDR2: SGHRS, YFSETQ. This CDR3 is 15 amino acids long. CDR3 sequence: CASSLGQSTGYGYTF. The CDR3 DNA follows: TGCGCCAGCAGCTTGGGACAGTCAACAGGCTATGGCTACACCTTC.

This clonotype has a handful of counts. The chain couples TRBV4-1 to TRBJ2-7; TRBD2 matches 7 bases. Germline CDR1 and CDR2: MGHRA and YSYEKL. V lost 0 bases, J lost 3 bases, and 8 bases stayed unmatched. This CDR3 spans 16 amino acids. This CDR3 reads CASSQDYAGVFYEQYF. CDR3 nucleotide sequence: TGCGCCAGCAGCCAAGATTACGCGGGGGTGTTCTACGAGCAGTACTTC.